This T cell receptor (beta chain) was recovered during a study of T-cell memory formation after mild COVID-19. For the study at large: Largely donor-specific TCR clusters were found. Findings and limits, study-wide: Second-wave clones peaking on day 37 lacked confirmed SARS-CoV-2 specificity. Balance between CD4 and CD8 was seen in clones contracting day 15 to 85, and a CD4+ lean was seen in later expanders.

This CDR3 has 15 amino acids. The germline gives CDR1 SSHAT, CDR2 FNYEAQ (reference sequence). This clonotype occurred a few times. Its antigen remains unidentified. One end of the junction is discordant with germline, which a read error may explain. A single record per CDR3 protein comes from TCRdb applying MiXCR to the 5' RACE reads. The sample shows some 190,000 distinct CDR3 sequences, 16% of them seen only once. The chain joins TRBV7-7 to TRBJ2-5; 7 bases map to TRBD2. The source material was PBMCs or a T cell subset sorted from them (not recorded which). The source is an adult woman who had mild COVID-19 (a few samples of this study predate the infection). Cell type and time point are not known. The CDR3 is CASSPMSGTQETQYF. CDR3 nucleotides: TGTGCTAGCAGCCCAATGAGCGGGACCCAAGAGACCCAGTACTTC.